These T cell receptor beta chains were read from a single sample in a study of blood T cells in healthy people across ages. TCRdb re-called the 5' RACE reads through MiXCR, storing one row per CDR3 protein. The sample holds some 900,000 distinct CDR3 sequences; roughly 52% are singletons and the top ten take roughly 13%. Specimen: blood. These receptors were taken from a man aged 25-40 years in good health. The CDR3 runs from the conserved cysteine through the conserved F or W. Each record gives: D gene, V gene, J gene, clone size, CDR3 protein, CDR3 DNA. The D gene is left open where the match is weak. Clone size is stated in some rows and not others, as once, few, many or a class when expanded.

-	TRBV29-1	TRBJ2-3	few	CSSVGPAGVEDTQYF	TGCAGCTCCGTAGGGCCAGCTGGGGTCGAAGATACGCAGTATTTT
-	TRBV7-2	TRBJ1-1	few	CASSLAAGEAFF	TGTGCCAGCAGCTTAGCGGCAGGGGAAGCTTTCTTT
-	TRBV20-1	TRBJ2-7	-	CSASWVGWQGEVTYEQYF	TGCAGTGCTTCCTGGGTTGGGTGGCAGGGCGAAGTAACCTACGAGCAGTACTTC
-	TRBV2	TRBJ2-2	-	CASSPTGVGELFF	TGTGCCAGCAGCCCCACGGGGGTGGGGGAGCTGTTTTTT
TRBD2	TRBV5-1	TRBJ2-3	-	CASSSGLAGGNTDTQYF	TGCGCCAGCAGCTCAGGACTAGCGGGGGGGAACACAGATACGCAGTATTTT
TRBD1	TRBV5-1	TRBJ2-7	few	CASSFGTGGVYEQYF	TGCGCCAGCAGCTTCGGGACAGGGGGGGTCTACGAGCAGTACTTC
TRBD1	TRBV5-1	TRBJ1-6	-	CASSLGTGTGAYRPLHF	TGCGCCAGCAGCTTGGGAACCGGGACAGGGGCTTATCGCCCCCTCCACTTT
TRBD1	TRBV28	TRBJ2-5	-	CASSLGQDNEQYF	TGTGCCAGCAGTTTAGGACAGGACAATGAGCAGTACTTC
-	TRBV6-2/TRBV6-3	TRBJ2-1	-	CASSYSGGGAGEQFF	TGTGCCAGCAGTTACTCGGGAGGGGGGGCCGGTGAGCAGTTCTTC
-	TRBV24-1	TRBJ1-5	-	CATSEGWGPSQPQHF	TGTGCCACCAGTGAGGGTTGGGGACCGTCTCAGCCCCAGCATTTT
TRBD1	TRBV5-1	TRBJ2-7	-	CASSRQTGTGAYEQYF	TGCGCCAGCAGCCGTCAAACCGGGACAGGAGCCTACGAGCAGTACTTC
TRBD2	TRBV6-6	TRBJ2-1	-	CASSYSRGANEQFF	TGTGCCAGCAGTTACTCGCGGGGGGCCAATGAGCAGTTCTTC
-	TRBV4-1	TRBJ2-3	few	CASIPTVASTDTQYF	TGCGCCAGTATACCCACCGTTGCATCCACAGATACGCAGTATTTT
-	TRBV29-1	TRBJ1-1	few	CSVERGGTEAFF	TGCAGCGTTGAACGGGGGGGCACTGAAGCTTTCTTT
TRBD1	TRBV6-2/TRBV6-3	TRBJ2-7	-	CASSYLAGGWNEQYF	TGTGCCAGCAGTTACCTGGCAGGGGGCTGGAACGAGCAGTACTTC
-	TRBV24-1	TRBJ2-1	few	CATQGGAVAYNEQFF	TGTGCCACCCAAGGGGGGGCTGTCGCCTACAATGAGCAGTTCTTC
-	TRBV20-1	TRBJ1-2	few	CSATTVRDSLTYGYTF	TGCAGTGCTACGACAGTCCGGGACTCTCTGACCTATGGCTACACCTTC
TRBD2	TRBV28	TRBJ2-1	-	CAGGDNEQFF	TGCGCCGGGGGGGACAATGAGCAGTTCTTC
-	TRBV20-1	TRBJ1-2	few	CSARSGIFRSNYGYTF	TGCAGTGCTAGAAGCGGTATCTTCAGGAGTAACTATGGCTACACCTTC
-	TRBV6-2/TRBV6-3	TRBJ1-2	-	CASSYSRNGYTF	TGTGCCAGCAGTTACTCCAGGAATGGCTACACCTTC
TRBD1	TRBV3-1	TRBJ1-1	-	CASSQTGAATEAFF	TGTGCCAGCAGCCAGACAGGGGCGGCCACTGAAGCTTTCTTT
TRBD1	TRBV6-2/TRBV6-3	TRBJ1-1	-	CASKLDRTNTEAFF	TGTGCCAGCAAACTGGACAGGACGAACACTGAAGCTTTCTTT
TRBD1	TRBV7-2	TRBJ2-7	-	CASSLETGGFDEQYF	TGTGCCAGCAGCTTAGAGACAGGGGGCTTCGACGAGCAGTACTTC
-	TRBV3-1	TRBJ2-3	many	CASSQGRTDTQYF	TGTGCCAGCAGCCAGGGGAGGACAGATACGCAGTATTTT
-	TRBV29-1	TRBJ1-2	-	CSAWDYGYTF	TGCAGCGCCTGGGACTATGGCTACACCTTC
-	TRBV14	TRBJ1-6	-	CASSQHMGVLYNSPLHF	TGTGCCAGCAGCCAACATATGGGGGTTCTCTATAATTCACCCCTCCACTTT
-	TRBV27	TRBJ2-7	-	CASSSSGSLNYEQYF	TGTGCCAGCAGTTCCTCAGGTTCTCTCAACTACGAGCAGTACTTC
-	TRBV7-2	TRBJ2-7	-	CASSLQSEQYF	TGTGCCAGCAGCTTACAGAGCGAGCAGTACTTC
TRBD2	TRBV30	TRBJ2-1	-	CAWSVGLADNNEQFF	TGTGCCTGGAGTGTTGGACTAGCGGACAACAATGAGCAGTTCTTC
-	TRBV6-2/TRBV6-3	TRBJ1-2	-	CATADLAYGYTF	TGTGCCACCGCGGATCTTGCGTATGGCTACACCTTC
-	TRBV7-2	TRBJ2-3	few	CASSLVAGLSTDTQYF	TGTGCCAGCAGCTTAGTTGCGGGGCTTAGCACAGATACGCAGTATTTT
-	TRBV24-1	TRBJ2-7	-	CATSEPTTYEQYF	TGTGCCACCAGTGAGCCAACTACGTACGAGCAGTACTTC
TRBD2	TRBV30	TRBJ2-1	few	CAWRRSGGYNEQFF	TGTGCCTGGAGAAGAAGCGGGGGGTACAATGAGCAGTTCTTC
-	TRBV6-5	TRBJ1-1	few	CASSSGVTEAFF	TGTGCCAGCAGTTCCGGGGTCACTGAAGCTTTCTTT
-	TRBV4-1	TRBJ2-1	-	CASSQGPSLSYNEQFF	TGCGCCAGCAGCCAAGGCCCTAGTCTCTCCTACAATGAGCAGTTCTTC
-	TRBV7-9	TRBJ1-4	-	CASGFGAGEEKLFF	TGTGCCAGCGGGTTCGGGGCTGGCGAAGAAAAACTGTTTTTT
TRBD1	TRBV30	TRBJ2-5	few	CAWSVRRQGAREQYF	TGTGCCTGGAGTGTACGTCGACAGGGGGCTCGAGAGCAGTACTTC
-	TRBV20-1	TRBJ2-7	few	CSARNSPSYEQYF	TGCAGTGCTAGAAACAGCCCGTCCTACGAGCAGTACTTC
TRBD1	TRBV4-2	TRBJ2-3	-	CASSLRQGGEDTQYF	TGTGCCAGCAGCCTCCGACAGGGGGGGGAAGATACGCAGTATTTT
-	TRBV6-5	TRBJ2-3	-	CASSMSGARKGRYF	TGTGCCAGCAGTATGTCAGGGGCCAGGAAAGGGCGGTATTTT
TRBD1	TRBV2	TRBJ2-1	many	CASTRQGSYNEQFF	TGTGCCAGCACCAGACAGGGCTCCTACAATGAGCAGTTCTTC
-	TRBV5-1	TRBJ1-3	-	CASSLTGVSGNTIYF	TGCGCCAGCAGCTTGACGGGGGTCTCTGGAAACACCATATATTTT
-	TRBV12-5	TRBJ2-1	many	CASGLDTYNEQFF	TGTGCTAGTGGTTTGGATACCTACAATGAGCAGTTCTTC
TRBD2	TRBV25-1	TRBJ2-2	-	CASSDWEAGRGGELFF	TGTGCCAGCAGTGATTGGGAAGCGGGGAGAGGTGGGGAGCTGTTTTTT
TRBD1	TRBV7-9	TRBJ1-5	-	CASSEQGARQPQHF	TGTGCCAGCAGCGAACAGGGGGCGAGGCAGCCCCAGCATTTT
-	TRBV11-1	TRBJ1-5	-	CASSLRGGERNQPQHF	TGTGCCAGCAGCTTAAGGGGAGGGGAGAGGAATCAGCCCCAGCATTTT
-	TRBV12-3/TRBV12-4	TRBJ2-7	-	CASGRTDYEQYF	TGTGCCAGCGGCAGGACTGACTACGAGCAGTACTTC
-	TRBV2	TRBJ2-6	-	CASVWTVLGANVLTF	TGTGCCAGCGTTTGGACAGTCCTGGGGGCCAACGTCCTGACTTTC
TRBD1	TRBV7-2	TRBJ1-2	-	CAGGDRAHYGYTF	TGTGCCGGGGGGGACAGGGCGCACTATGGCTACACCTTC
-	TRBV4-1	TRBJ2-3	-	CASSQDDQGGTDTQYF	TGCGCCAGCAGCCAAGATGATCAGGGAGGCACAGATACGCAGTATTTT
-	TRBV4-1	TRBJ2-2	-	CASSQGPPGIGTGELFF	TGCGCCAGCAGCCAAGGTCCCCCGGGGATCGGCACCGGGGAGCTGTTTTTT
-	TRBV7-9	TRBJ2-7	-	CASSSQGRYEQYF	TGTGCCAGCAGCTCCCAGGGACGTTACGAGCAGTACTTC
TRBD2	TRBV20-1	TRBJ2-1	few	CSAREASGSYNEQFF	TGCAGTGCTAGAGAGGCTAGCGGATCCTACAATGAGCAGTTCTTC
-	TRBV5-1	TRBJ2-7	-	CASSLDIISYEQYF	TGCGCCAGCAGCTTAGACATAATCTCCTACGAGCAGTACTTC
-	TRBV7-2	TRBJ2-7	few	CASSPRESNEQYF	TGTGCCAGCAGCCCCAGGGAGTCCAACGAGCAGTACTTC